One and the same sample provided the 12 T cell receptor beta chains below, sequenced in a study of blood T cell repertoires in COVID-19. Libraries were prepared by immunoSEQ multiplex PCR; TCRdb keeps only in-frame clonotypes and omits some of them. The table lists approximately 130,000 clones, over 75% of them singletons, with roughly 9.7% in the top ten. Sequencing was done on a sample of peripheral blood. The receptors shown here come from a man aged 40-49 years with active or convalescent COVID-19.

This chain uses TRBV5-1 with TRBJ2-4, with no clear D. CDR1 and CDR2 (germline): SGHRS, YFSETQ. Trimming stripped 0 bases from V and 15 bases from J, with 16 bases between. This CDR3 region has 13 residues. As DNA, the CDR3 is TGCGCCAGCAGCTTGGATACCGTGGGCATTTGGTACTTC. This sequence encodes CASSLDTVGIWYF.

Written as DNA, the CDR3 is TGTGCCACCTGGACAGGCATCTCCTACAATGAGCAGTTCTTC. Protein product: CATWTGISYNEQFF. The V and J genes are TRBV10-3 and TRBJ2-1, with 7 bases lining up with TRBD1. V dropped 10 bases and J dropped 0; count of bases not matched to a gene: 6. Germline CDR1 reads ENHRY; CDR2 reads SYGVKD. The CDR3 spans 14 residues.

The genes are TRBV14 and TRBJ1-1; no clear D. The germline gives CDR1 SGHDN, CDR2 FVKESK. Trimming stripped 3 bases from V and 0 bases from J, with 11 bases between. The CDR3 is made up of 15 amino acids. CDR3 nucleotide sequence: TGTGCCAGCAGCCAGTTTGGACTGGTGAACACTGAAGCTTTCTTT. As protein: CASSQFGLVNTEAFF.

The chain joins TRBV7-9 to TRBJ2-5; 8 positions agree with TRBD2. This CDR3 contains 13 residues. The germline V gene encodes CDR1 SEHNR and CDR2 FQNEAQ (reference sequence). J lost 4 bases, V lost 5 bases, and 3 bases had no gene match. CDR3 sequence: CASSEGLGETQYF. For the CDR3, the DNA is TGTGCCAGCAGCGAGGGACTAGGAGAGACCCAGTACTTC.

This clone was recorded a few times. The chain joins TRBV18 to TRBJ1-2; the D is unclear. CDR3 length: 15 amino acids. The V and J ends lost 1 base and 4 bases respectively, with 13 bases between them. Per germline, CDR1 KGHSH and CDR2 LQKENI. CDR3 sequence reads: CASSPRAPEGYGYTF. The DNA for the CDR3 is TGTGCCAGCTCACCACGCGCCCCGGAGGGCTATGGCTACACCTTC.

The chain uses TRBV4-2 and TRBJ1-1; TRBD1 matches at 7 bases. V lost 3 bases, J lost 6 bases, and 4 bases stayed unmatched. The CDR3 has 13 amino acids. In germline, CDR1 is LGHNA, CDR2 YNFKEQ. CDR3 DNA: TGTGCCAGCAGCCATGGGGACAGAGCTGAAGCTTTCTTT. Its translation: CASSHGDRAEAFF.

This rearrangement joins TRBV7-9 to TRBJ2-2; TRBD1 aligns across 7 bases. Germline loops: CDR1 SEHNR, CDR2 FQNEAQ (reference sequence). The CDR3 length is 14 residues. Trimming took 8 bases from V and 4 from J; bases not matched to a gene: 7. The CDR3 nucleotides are TGTGCCAGCGGGGGACAGTCGAGCACCGGGGAGCTGTTTTTT. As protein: CASGGQSSTGELFF.

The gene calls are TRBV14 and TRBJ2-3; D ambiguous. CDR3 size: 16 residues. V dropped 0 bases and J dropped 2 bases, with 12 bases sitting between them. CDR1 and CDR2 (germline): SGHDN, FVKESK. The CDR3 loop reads CASSQEMVGPTDTQYF. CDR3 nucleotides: TGTGCCAGCAGCCAAGAAATGGTTGGGCCCACAGATACGCAGTATTTT.

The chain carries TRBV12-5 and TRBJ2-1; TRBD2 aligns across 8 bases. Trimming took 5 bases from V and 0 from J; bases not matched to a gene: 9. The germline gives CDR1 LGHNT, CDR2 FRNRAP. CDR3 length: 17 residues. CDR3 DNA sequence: TGTGCTAGTGGTAGCGCCGCGGGGGGAAGCTCCTACAATGAGCAGTTCTTC. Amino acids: CASGSAAGGSSYNEQFF. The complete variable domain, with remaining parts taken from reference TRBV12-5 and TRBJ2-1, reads DARVTQTPRHKVTEMGQEVTMRCQPILGHNTVFWYRQTMMQGLELLAYFRNRAPLDDSGMPKDRFSAEMPDATLATLKIQPSEPRDSAVYFCASGSAAGGSSYNEQFFGPGTRLTVL.

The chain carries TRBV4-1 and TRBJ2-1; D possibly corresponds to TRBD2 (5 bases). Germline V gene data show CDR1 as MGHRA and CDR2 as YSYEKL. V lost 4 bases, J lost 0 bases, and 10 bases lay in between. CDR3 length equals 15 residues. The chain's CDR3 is CASSLGLASYNEQFF. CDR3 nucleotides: TGCGCCAGCAGCCTCGGGCTAGCCTCCTACAATGAGCAGTTCTTC.

The CDR3 is CASSPSRDRASGYTF. In DNA form, the CDR3 reads TGTGCCAGCTCACCTTCCCGGGACAGGGCCTCTGGCTACACCTTC. The chain links TRBV18 to TRBJ1-2; TRBD1 aligns across 9 bases. The junction had 9 bases not matched to a gene; V was cut back by 3 bases and J by 7 bases. The CDR3 consists of 15 residues. CDR1 and CDR2 from the germline V gene are KGHSH and LQKENI.

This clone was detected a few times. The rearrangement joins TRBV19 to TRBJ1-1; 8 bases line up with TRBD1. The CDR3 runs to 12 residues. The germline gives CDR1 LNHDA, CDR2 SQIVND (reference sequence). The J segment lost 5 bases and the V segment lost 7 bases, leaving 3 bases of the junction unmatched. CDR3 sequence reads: CASTRTGTEAFF. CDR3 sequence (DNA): TGTGCCAGTACCCGGACAGGGACTGAAGCTTTCTTT.